The rows below give T cell receptor beta chains drawn from one sample of a study of blood T cell repertoires in COVID-19. Method: immunoSEQ multiplex PCR; TCRdb's copy keeps in-frame clones and lacks some. Of about 250,000 clones detected, nearly 90% appear once; the ten largest clones hold roughly 3%. The sample taken for sequencing was peripheral blood. All receptors come from a man aged 18 to 29 with active or convalescent COVID-19. CDR3s include the opening cysteine and the closing phenylalanine or tryptophan. D genes are given only for firm matches. A clone size is listed for some rows: how often the clone was seen (once, few, many), or a class if it is expanded.

D,V,size,J,CDR3,DNA
NA,TRBV7-2,NA,TRBJ2-1,CASSLVGGVTYNEQFF,TGTGCCAGCAGCTTAGTAGGAGGGGTGACCTACAATGAGCAGTTCTTC
NA,TRBV5-5,NA,TRBJ1-5,CASSFGGAPDQPQHF,TGTGCCAGCAGCTTCGGGGGGGCTCCCGATCAGCCCCAGCATTTT
NA,TRBV4-1,few,TRBJ2-1,CASSHPGGSSYNEQFF,TGCGCCAGCAGCCATCCCGGAGGCAGCTCCTACAATGAGCAGTTCTTC
NA,TRBV2,NA,TRBJ1-2,CASSETTVGYTF,TGTGCCAGCAGTGAAACGACAGTAGGCTACACCTTC
NA,TRBV7-2,NA,TRBJ1-2,CASSPTRTAYGYTF,TGTGCCAGCAGCCCAACACGGACAGCCTATGGCTACACCTTC
NA,TRBV29-1,NA,TRBJ2-2,CSVEGGSGELFF,TGCAGCGTCGAGGGGGGGTCCGGGGAGCTGTTTTTT
NA,TRBV6-5,NA,TRBJ2-7,CASRPTRSSYEQYF,TGTGCCAGCAGACCCACTCGCTCCTCCTACGAGCAGTACTTC
TRBD1,TRBV5-1,NA,TRBJ1-5,CASSLQGGGQPQHF,TGCGCCAGCAGCTTGCAAGGGGGCGGGCAGCCCCAGCATTTT
TRBD1,TRBV5-6,NA,TRBJ1-6,CASTPGQGKESPLHF,TGTGCCAGCACCCCGGGACAGGGGAAAGAATCACCCCTCCACTTT
NA,TRBV12-3/TRBV12-4,NA,TRBJ1-1,CASKWEVNTEAFF,TGTGCCAGCAAATGGGAGGTGAACACTGAAGCTTTCTTT
NA,TRBV21-1,once,TRBJ1-1,CASSKARGGITEAFF,TGTGCCAGCAGCAAAGCAAGGGGGGGGATCACTGAAGCTTTCTTT
NA,TRBV9,NA,TRBJ2-2,CASSSPGQANTGELFF,TGTGCCAGCAGCTCACCGGGACAAGCGAACACCGGGGAGCTGTTTTTT
NA,TRBV30,NA,TRBJ2-5,CAWRAVWETQYF,TGTGCCTGGAGGGCCGTGTGGGAGACCCAGTACTTC
TRBD2,TRBV18,NA,TRBJ2-5,CASSPRQAGGQETQYF,TGTGCCAGCTCACCACGGCAAGCGGGGGGGCAAGAGACCCAGTACTTC
NA,TRBV19,few,TRBJ1-1,CASSIRDTEAFF,TGTGCCAGTAGCATACGGGACACTGAAGCTTTCTTT
TRBD1,TRBV6-7,NA,TRBJ2-3,CASSYSPGRGPLDTQYF,TGTGCCAGCAGTTACTCACCCGGCAGGGGGCCTCTAGATACGCAGTATTTT
TRBD2,TRBV7-9,NA,TRBJ2-1,CASSHPRTSGSNEQFF,TGTGCCAGCAGCCATCCCCGGACTAGCGGGAGCAATGAGCAGTTCTTC
NA,TRBV10-3,few,TRBJ2-7,CAIRAGGNYEQYF,TGTGCCATCAGGGCGGGCGGTAACTACGAGCAGTACTTC
NA,TRBV5-1,once,TRBJ2-1,CASSLVVFGEQFF,TGCGCCAGCAGCTTGGTGGTTTTCGGTGAGCAGTTCTTC
TRBD1,TRBV18,NA,TRBJ1-1,CASSPGQDIVAFF,TGTGCCAGCTCCCCGGGACAGGATATCGTGGCTTTCTTT
TRBD1,TRBV7-9,few,TRBJ1-1,CASSLQGDTEAFF,TGTGCCAGCAGCTTACAGGGGGACACTGAAGCTTTCTTT
NA,TRBV2,NA,TRBJ1-6,CASSPGREGSPLHF,TGTGCCAGCTCCCCGGGCAGGGAAGGTTCACCCCTCCACTTT
NA,TRBV4-3,NA,TRBJ1-2,CASSQDRNRPADF,TGCGCCAGCAGCCAAGATAGGAACAGGCCGGCGGACTTC
TRBD1,TRBV24-1,NA,TRBJ2-1,CATSAADGTDYNEQFF,TGTGCCACCAGTGCCGCCGATGGGACAGATTACAATGAGCAGTTCTTC
NA,TRBV2,NA,TRBJ1-1,CASSGFRGAFF,TGTGCCAGCAGTGGGTTTCGGGGGGCTTTCTTT
NA,TRBV5-6,NA,TRBJ2-3,CASSLKFDAARDTDTQYF,TGTGCCAGCAGCTTGAAATTCGACGCGGCCCGCGACACAGATACGCAGTATTTT
NA,TRBV29-1,NA,TRBJ1-1,CSVRQSMNTEAFF,TGCAGCGTTCGACAGTCGATGAACACTGAAGCTTTCTTT
NA,TRBV7-2,NA,TRBJ2-7,CASSFGVGYEQYF,TGTGCCAGCAGCTTCGGGGTCGGGTACGAGCAGTACTTC
TRBD2,TRBV5-1,NA,TRBJ2-5,CASSLSPGGAKETQYF,TGCGCCAGCAGCTTGAGCCCGGGAGGGGCCAAAGAGACCCAGTACTTC
NA,TRBV5-4,once,TRBJ2-1,CASSLVRGAGTSNEQFF,TGTGCCAGCAGCTTGGTGAGGGGCGCGGGAACTAGCAATGAGCAGTTCTTC
NA,TRBV29-1,NA,TRBJ2-1,CSVEDRRGGSYNEQFF,TGCAGCGTTGAAGATAGGAGGGGGGGATCCTACAATGAGCAGTTCTTC